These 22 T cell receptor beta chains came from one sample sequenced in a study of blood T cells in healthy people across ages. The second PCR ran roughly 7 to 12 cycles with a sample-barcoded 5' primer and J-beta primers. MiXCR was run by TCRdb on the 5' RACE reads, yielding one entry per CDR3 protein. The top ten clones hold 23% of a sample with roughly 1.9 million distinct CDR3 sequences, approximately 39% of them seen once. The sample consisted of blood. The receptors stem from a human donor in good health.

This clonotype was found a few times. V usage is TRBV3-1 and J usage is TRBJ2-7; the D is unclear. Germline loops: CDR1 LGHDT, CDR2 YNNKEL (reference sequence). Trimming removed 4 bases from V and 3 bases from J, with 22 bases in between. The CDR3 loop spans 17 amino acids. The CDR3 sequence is CASSRTSGVPGIYEQYF. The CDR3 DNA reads TGTGCCAGCAGCCGGACCTCTGGGGTCCCCGGTATCTACGAGCAGTACTTC.

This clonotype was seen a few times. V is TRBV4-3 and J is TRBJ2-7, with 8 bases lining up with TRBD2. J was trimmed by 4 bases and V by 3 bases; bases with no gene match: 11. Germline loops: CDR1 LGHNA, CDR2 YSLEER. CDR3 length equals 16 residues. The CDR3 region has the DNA TGCGCCAGCAGCCACCTCGGGGGGGCCTTTTATTACGAGCAGTACTTC. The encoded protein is CASSHLGGAFYYEQYF.

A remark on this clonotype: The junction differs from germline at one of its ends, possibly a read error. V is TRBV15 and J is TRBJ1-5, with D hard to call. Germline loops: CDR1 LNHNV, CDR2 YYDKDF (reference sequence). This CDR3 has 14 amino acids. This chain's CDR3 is CATGRDDNNQPQHF. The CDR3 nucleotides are TGTGCCACCGGCAGAGATGACAACAATCAGCCCCAGCATTTT.

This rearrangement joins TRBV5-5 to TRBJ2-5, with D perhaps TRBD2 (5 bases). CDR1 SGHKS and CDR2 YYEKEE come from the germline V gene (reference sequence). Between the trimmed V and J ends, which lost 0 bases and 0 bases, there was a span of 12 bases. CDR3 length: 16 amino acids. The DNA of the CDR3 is TGTGCCAGCAGCTTGGGAGGGCAGATGTACCAAGAGACCCAGTACTTC. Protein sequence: CASSLGGQMYQETQYF.

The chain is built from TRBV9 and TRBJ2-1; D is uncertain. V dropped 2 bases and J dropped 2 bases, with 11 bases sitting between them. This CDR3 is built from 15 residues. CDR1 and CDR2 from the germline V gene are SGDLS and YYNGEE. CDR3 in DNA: TGTGCCAGCAGCGTTTTTGGGGATACCTACAATGAGCAGTTCTTC. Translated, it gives CASSVFGDTYNEQFF.

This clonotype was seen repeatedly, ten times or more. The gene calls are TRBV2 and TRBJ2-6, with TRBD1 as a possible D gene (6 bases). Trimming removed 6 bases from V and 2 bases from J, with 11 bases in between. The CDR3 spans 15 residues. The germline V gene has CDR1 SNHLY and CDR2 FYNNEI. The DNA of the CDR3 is TGTGCCAGCAGCCCCGAGGGGGCTGGGGCCAACGTCCTGACTTTC. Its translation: CASSPEGAGANVLTF.

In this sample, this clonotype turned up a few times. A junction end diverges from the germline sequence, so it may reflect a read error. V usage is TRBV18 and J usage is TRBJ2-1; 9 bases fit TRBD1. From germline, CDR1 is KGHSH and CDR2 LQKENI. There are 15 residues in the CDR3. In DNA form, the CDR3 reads TGTGCCAGCTCACCTGGGACAGGGCAGCAGAATGAGCGGTTCTTC. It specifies CASSPGTGQQNERFF.

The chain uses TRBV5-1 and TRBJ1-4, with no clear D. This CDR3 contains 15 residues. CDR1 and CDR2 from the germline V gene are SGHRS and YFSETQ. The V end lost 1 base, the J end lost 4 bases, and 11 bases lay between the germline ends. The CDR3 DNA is TGCGCCAGCAGCTTGTTTACCGACCGTAATGAAAAACTGTTTTTT. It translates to CASSLFTDRNEKLFF.

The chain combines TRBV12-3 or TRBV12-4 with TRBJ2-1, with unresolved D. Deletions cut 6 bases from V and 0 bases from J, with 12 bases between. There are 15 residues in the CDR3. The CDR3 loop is CASSPDGTSYNEQFF. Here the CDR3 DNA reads TGTGCCAGCAGCCCTGACGGAACCTCCTACAATGAGCAGTTCTTC.

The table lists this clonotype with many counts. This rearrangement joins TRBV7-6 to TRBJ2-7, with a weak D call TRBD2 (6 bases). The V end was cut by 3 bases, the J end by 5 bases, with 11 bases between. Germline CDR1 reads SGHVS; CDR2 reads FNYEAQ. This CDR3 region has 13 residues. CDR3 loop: CASSFPGGDEQYF. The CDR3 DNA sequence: TGTGCCAGCAGCTTCCCAGGCGGGGACGAGCAGTACTTC.

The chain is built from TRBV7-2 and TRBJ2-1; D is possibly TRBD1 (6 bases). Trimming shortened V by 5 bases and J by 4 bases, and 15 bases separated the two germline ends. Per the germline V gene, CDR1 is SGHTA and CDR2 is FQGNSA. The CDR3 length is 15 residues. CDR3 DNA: TGTGCCAGCAGCCTTCGACAGGCTATATACAATGAGCAGTTCTTC. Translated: CASSLRQAIYNEQFF. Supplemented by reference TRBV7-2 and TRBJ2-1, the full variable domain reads GAGVSQSPSNKVTEKGKDVELRCDPISGHTALYWYRQSLGQGLEFLIYFQGNSAPDKSGLPSDRFSAERTGGSVSTLTIQRTQQEDSAVYLCASSLRQAIYNEQFFGPGTRLTVL.

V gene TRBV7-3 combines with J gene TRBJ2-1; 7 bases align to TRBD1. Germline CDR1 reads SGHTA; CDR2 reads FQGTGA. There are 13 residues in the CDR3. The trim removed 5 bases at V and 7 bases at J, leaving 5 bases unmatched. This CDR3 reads CASSLTGENEQFF. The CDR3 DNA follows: TGTGCCAGCAGCCTCACAGGGGAAAATGAGCAGTTCTTC.

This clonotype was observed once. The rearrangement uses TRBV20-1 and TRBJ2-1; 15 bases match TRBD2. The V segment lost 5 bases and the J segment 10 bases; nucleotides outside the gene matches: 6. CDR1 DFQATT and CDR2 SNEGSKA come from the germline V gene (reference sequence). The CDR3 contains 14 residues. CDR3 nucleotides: TGCAGTGCTTCTTGGACTAGCGGGGGGGAGGAGCAGTTCTTC. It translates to CSASWTSGGEEQFF.

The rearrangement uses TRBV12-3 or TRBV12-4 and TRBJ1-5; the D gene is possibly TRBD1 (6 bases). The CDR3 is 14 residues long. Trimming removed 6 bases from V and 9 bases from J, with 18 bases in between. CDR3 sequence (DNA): TGTGCCAGCAGCCAGACAGGCCCCGGGCGGCCCCAGCATTTT. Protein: CASSQTGPGRPQHF.

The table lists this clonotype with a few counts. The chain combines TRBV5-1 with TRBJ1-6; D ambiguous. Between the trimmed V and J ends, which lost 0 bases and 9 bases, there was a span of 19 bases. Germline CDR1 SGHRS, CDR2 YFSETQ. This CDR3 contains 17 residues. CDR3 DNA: TGCGCCAGCAGCTTGGGCCAGTGGCAGAGTTCGGGTTCACCCCTCCACTTT. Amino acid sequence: CASSLGQWQSSGSPLHF.

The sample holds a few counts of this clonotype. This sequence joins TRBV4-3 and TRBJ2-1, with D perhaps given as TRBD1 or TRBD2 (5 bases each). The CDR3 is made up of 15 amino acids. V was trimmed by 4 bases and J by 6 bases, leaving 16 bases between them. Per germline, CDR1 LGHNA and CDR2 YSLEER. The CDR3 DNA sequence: TGCGCCAGCAGCCCAACGGGACGCCTCTTCAATGAGCAGTTCTTC. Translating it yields CASSPTGRLFNEQFF.

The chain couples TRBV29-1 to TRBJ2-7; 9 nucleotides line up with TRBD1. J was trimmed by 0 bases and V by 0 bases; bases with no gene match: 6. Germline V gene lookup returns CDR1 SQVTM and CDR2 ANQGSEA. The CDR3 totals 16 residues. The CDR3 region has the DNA TGCAGCGTTGAAGAAGAAGGGACAGGGAGCTCCTACGAGCAGTACTTC. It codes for CSVEEEGTGSSYEQYF.

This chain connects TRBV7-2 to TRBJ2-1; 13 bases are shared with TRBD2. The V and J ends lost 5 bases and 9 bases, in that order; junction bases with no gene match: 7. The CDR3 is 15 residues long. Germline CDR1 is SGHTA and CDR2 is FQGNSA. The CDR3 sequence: CASSRTSGGAGEQFF. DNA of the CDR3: TGTGCCAGCAGCCGAACTAGCGGGGGGGCCGGTGAGCAGTTCTTC. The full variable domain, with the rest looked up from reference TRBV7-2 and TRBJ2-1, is GAGVSQSPSNKVTEKGKDVELRCDPISGHTALYWYRQSLGQGLEFLIYFQGNSAPDKSGLPSDRFSAERTGGSVSTLTIQRTQQEDSAVYLCASSRTSGGAGEQFFGPGTRLTVL.

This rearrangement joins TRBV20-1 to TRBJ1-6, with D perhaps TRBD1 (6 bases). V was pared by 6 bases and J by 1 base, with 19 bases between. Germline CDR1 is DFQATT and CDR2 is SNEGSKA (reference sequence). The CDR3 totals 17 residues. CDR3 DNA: TGCAGTGCGCGGACAGTGGGGGGGGAGTCCTATAATTCACCCCTCCACTTT. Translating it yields CSARTVGGESYNSPLHF.

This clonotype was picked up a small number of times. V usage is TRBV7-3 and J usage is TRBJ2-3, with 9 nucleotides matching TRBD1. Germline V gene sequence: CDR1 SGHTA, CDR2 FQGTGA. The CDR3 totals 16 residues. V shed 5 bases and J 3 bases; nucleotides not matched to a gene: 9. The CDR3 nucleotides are TGTGCCAGCAGCCATAAACCGGGACAGGGAACAGATACGCAGTATTTT. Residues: CASSHKPGQGTDTQYF.

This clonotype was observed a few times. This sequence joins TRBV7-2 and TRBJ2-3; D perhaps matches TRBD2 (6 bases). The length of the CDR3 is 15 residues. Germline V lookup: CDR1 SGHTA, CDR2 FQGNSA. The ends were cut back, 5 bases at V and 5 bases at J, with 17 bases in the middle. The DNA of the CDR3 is TGTGCCAGCAGCCTCGGGGTCCTGGAGGGAGATACGCAGTATTTT. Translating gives CASSLGVLEGDTQYF.

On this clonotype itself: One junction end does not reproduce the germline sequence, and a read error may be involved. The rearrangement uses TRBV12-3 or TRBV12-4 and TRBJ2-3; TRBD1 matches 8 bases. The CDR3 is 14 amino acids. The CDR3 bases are TGTGCCAGCAGTTGGGACAGGAGCACAGATGCGCAATATTTT. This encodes CASSWDRSTDAQYF.